The sequence of this TCR beta chain was determined in a study of cytomegalovirus exposure and HLA in healthy donors. About the research overall: Falling in the Caucasian-associated ancestry cluster were about 83% of under 500 genotyped donors.

The PCR was carried out with 60 Vbeta primers and 13 Jbeta primers. Methods used by the authors: The authors later counted about 80 million unique TCR beta chains, some 12 million of them shared. Libraries were prepared by immunoSEQ multiplex PCR; TCRdb keeps only in-frame clonotypes and omits some of them. The V and J calls and clone size were taken over from that table, and D and trimming were inferred from the DNA. The data show about 130,000 clones, and the top ten clones hold 1.5% to 2%. Comments on this clone: Its target is unknown.

The CDR3 runs to 16 residues. V shed 3 bases and J 4 bases; nucleotides not matched to a gene: 8. Germline CDR1 reads MNHNS; CDR2 reads SASEGT. Notes on the study in general: By HLA locus, TCR association rates varied in a later analysis, with DRB1 showing the most and HLA-C the fewest. Later on, an analysis tied about 17,000 TCR beta sequences to HLA alleles at 0.05 false discovery rate.

The receptor's source is a man aged 18 to 29 in good health and CMV-seronegative. The chain couples TRBV6-1 to TRBJ2-3; TRBD2 matches at 9 bases. Sequencing was performed on PBMCs. CDR3 DNA sequence: TGTGCCAGCAGTGAGCTTTTGGCGGGAGGGGCAGATACGCAGTATTTT. Protein product: CASSELLAGGADTQYF.